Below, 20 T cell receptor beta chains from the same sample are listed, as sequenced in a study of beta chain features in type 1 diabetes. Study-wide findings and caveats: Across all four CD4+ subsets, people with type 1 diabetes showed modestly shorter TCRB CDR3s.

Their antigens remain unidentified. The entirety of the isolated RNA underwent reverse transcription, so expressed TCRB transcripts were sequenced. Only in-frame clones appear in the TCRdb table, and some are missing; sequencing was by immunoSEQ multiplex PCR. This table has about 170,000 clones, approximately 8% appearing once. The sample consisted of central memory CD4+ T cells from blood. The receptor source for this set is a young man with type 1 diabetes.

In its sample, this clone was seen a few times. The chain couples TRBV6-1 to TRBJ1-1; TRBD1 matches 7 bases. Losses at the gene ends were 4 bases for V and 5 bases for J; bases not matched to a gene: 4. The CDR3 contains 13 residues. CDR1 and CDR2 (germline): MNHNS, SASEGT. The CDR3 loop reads CASSAEGATEAFF. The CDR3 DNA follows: TGTGCCAGCAGTGCGGAGGGGGCTACTGAAGCTTTCTTT.

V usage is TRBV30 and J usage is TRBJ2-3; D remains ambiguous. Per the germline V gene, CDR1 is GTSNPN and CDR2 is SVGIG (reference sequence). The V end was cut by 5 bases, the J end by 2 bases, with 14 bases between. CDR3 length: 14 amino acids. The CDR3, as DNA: TGTGCCTGGTCCCGACTTGAGAACACAGATACGCAGTATTTT. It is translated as CAWSRLENTDTQYF. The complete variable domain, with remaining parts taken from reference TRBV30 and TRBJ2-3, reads SQTIHQWPATLVQPVGSPLSLECTVEGTSNPNLYWYRQAAGRGLQLLFYSVGIGQISSEVPQNLSASRPQDRQFILSSKKLLLSDSGFYLCAWSRLENTDTQYFGPGTRLTVL.

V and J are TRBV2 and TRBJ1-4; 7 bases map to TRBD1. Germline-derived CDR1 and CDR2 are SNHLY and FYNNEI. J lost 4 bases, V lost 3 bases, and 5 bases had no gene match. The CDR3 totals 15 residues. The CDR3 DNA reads TGTGCCAGCAGTGATGGACAGGCCTTTAATGAAAAACTGTTTTTT. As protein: CASSDGQAFNEKLFF.

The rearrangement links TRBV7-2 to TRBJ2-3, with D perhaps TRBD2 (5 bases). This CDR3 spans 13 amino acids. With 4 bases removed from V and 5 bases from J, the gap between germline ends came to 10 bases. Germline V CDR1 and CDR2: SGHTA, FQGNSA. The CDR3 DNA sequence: TGTGCCAGCAGCTCGTGGACTGGAGATACGCAGTATTTT. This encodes CASSSWTGDTQYF.

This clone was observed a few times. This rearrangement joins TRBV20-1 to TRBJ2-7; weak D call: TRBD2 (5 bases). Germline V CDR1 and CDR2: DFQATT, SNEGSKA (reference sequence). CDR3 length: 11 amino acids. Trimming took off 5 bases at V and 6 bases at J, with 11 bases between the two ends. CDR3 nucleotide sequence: TGCAGTGCTCTGGTTGGGAGCGAGCAGTACTTC. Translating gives CSALVGSEQYF.

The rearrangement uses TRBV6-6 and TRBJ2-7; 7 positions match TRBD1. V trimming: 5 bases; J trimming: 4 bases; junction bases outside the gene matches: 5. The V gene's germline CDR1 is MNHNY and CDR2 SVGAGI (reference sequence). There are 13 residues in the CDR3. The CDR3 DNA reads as TGTGCCAGCAGTCCCGGGACAGCGTACGAGCAGTACTTC. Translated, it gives CASSPGTAYEQYF.

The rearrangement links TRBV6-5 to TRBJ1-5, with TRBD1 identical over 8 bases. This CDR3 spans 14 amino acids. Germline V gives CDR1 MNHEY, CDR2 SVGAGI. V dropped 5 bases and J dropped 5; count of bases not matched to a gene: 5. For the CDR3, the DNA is TGTGCCAGCAGTCCGACAGGGGCTGATCAGCCCCAGCATTTT. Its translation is CASSPTGADQPQHF.

Here the CDR3 DNA reads TGTGCCAGCAGCGTAGAAACTGGTTACAATGAGCAGTTCTTC. This gives the protein CASSVETGYNEQFF. V usage is TRBV9 and J usage is TRBJ2-1; D unresolved. Trimming cost V 0 bases and J 4 bases, with 8 bases left between them. The CDR3 loop spans 14 amino acids. CDR1 is SGDLS and CDR2 is YYNGEE in the germline V gene.

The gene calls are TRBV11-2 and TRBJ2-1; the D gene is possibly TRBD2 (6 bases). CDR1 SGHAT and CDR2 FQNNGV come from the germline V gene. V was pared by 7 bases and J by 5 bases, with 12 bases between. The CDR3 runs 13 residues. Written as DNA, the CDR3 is TGTGCCAGCACCCCGGGACTGAACAATGAGCAGTTCTTC. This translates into CASTPGLNNEQFF. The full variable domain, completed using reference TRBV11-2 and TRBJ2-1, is EAGVAQSPRYKIIEKRQSVAFWCNPISGHATLYWYQQILGQGPKLLIQFQNNGVVDDSQLPKDRFSAERLKGVDSTLKIQPAKLEDSAVYLCASTPGLNNEQFFGPGTRLTVL.

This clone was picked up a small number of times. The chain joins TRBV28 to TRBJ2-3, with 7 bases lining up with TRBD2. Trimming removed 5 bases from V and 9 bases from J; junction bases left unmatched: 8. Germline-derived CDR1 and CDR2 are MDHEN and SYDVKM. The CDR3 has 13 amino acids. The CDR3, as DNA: TGTGCCAGCAGTAAGGCCGGGGGGAAGACGCAGTATTTT. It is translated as CASSKAGGKTQYF.

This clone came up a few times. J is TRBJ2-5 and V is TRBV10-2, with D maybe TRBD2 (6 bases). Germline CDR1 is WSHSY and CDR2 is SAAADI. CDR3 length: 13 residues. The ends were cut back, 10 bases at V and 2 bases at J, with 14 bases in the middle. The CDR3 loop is CATMRRAQETQYF. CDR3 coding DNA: TGCGCCACCATGCGGAGGGCTCAAGAGACCCAGTACTTC.

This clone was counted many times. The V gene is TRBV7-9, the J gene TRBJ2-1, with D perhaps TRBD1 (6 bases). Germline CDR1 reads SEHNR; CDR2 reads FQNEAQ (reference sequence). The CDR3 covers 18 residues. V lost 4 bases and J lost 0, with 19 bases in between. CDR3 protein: CASSSQAGTGTSYNEQFF. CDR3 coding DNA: TGTGCCAGCAGCTCCCAAGCCGGCACAGGGACCTCCTACAATGAGCAGTTCTTC. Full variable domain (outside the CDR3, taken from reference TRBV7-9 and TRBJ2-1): DTGVSQNPRHKITKRGQNVTFRCDPISEHNRLYWYRQTLGQGPEFLTYFQNEAQLEKSRLLSDRFSAERPKGSFSTLEIQRTEQGDSAMYLCASSSQAGTGTSYNEQFFGPGTRLTVL.

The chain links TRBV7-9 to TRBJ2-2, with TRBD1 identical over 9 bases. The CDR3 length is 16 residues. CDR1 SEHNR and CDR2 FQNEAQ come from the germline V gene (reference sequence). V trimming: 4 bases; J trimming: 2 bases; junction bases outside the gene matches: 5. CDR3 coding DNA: TGTGCCAGCAGCTGGAGGGGACAGGGTAACACCGGGGAGCTGTTTTTT. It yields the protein CASSWRGQGNTGELFF.

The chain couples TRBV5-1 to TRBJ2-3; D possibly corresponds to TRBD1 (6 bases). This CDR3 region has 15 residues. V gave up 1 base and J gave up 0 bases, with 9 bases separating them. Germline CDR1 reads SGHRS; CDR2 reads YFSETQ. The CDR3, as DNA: TGCGCCAGCAGCTTGCTTCAGGGGAGCACAGATACGCAGTATTTT. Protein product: CASSLLQGSTDTQYF.

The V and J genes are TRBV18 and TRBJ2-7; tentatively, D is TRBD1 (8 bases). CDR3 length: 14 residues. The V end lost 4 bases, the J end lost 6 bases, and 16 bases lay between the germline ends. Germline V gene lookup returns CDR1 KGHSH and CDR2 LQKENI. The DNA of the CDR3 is TGTGCCAGCTCACGAGCGACAGGGGAGGGCGAGCAGTACTTC. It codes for CASSRATGEGEQYF.

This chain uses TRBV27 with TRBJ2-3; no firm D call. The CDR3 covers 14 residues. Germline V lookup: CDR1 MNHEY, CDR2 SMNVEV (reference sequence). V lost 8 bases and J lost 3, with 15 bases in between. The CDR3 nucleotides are TGTGCCAGCGGCGGAAGGAGCGAGACAGATACGCAGTATTTT. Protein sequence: CASGGRSETDTQYF.

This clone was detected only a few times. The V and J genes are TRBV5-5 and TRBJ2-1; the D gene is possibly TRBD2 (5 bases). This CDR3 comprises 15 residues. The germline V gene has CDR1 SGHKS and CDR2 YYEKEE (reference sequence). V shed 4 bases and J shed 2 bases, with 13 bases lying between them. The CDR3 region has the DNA TGTGCCAGCAGCGGCACTAGTGGGGCCTACAATGAGCAGTTCTTC. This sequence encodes CASSGTSGAYNEQFF.

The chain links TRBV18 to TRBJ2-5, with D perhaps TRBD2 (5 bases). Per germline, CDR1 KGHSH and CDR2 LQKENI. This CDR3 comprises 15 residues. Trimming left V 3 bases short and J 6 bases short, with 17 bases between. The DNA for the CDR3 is TGTGCCAGCTCACCGGGAGCGGCGTTTCTAAAGACCCAGTACTTC. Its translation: CASSPGAAFLKTQYF.

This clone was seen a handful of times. The CDR3 sequence: CASSVGAGLGEKLFF. The CDR3 DNA sequence: TGTGCCAGCAGCGTAGGTGCAGGGCTGGGAGAAAAACTGTTTTTT. The V and J genes are TRBV9 and TRBJ1-4; D might be TRBD1 (5 bases). Germline V CDR1 and CDR2: SGDLS, YYNGEE. The CDR3 consists of 15 residues. V was cut by 0 bases and J by 8 bases, with 14 bases left in between.

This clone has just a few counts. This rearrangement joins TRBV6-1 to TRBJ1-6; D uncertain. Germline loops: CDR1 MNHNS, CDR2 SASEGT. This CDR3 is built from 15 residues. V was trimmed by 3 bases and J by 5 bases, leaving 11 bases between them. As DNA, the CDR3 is TGTGCCAGCAGTGAGTTCGGGGTCGATAATTCACCCCTCCACTTT. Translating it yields CASSEFGVDNSPLHF.